This TCR delta chain originates from a study of gammadelta T cells in human blood (dated by TCRdb to about 2020). General findings and caveats noted by the study authors: According to the study, polyclonal expansion of innate gamma-delta T cells right after birth appeared to be driven by microbial exposure.

This clone was observed a handful of times. This clone's antigen is unknown. Base qualities are missing; no much larger clone stands one base away. The CDR1 and CDR2 encoded by the germline V gene are NSMFDY and ISSIKDK. Trimmed from V: 0 bases; trimmed from J: 0 bases; junction bases lacking a gene match: 11. Inclusive of the bounding cysteine and phenylalanine, the CDR3 is 19 residues long. Only the CDR3 part of the read is kept: 57 bases, read in frame from the first base. Preparation of the library involved RT-PCR. The run used an Illumina MiSeq. TCRdb reanalyzed the public reads with the CATT caller, and identical DNA sequences were merged afterwards. Recorded for this sample are 1,500 to 2,000 delta-chain clones; about 6.8% of them occurred a single time. In total, the top ten clones hold roughly 8.4% of the sample.

The chain joins TRAV29/DV5 to TRDJ2, and TRDD3 matches 10 of the central bases. This sequence was found in a human fetus. The specimen sequenced was non-Vgamma9Vdelta2 gamma-delta T cells from fetal blood. The CDR3 protein is CAASGGTMGDTALTAQLFF. The sequenced DNA: TGTGCAGCAAGCGGGGGGACAATGGGGGATACCGCTTTGACAGCACAACTCTTCTTT.